A selection of T cell receptor beta chains follows, all from one sample in a study of shared clonotypes between healthy human individuals. Sequencing used immunoSEQ multiplex PCR; TCRdb keeps in-frame clones, though not all of them. In the table there are 2 million to 2.5 million clones, approximately 94% of which are singletons. Material: naive CD4+ T cells sorted from blood. Receptors were obtained from a man aged 18 to 29 in good health. Each CDR3 is given with its conserved first and last residue. Fields, in order: D gene, J gene, V gene, clone size, CDR3 DNA, CDR3 protein. The D gene is left open where the match is weak. Some rows mark clone size as missing; the rest say once, few, many or name a class of expanded clone.

TRBD1 TRBJ2-4 TRBV25-1 . TGTGCCAGCAGTGCCGCGGACAGGAGAGAAAACATTCAGTACTTC CASSAADRRENIQYF
TRBD1 TRBJ2-7 TRBV27 . TGTGCCAGCAGTTTATCCCTCGGGACAGGGTTCTCCGAGCAGTACTTC CASSLSLGTGFSEQYF
. TRBJ1-5 TRBV5-4 . TGTGCCAGCAGCTCAGGAGGGGGGGCGAGCAATCAGCCCCAGCATTTT CASSSGGGASNQPQHF
. TRBJ2-2 TRBV27 . TGTGCCAGCAGTATTGCGCCAATCCGGGGGCGCGACACCGGGGAGCTGTTTTTT CASSIAPIRGRDTGELFF
TRBD2 TRBJ2-2 TRBV5-4 . TGTGCCAGCAGCTTCCCTCGACTAGCGGGAGGTGTCGGGGAGCTGTTTTTT CASSFPRLAGGVGELFF
TRBD2 TRBJ2-3 TRBV5-4 . TGTGCCAGCAGCTTGGCTAGCGGGGGCACAGATACGCAGTATTTT CASSLASGGTDTQYF
TRBD2 TRBJ2-3 TRBV30 . TGTGCCTGGGGACTAGCGGGCGGAGGAGATACGCAGTATTTT CAWGLAGGGDTQYF
. TRBJ2-7 TRBV6-6 once TGTGCCAGCAGAGCACCGGACAGAAGCTCCTACGAGCAGTACTTC CASRAPDRSSYEQYF
. TRBJ1-2 TRBV10-3 . TGTGCCATCAGTGAGTCAGTAGGGACTAACCATGGCTACACCTTC CAISESVGTNHGYTF
. TRBJ2-5 TRBV6-5 . TGTGCCAGCAGCTTACAGGGTAAAACGAAAGAGACCCAGTACTTC CASSLQGKTKETQYF
TRBD2 TRBJ2-5 TRBV2 . TGTGCCAGCCGCGGGGGGGCCAGGGAGACCCAGTACTTC CASRGGARETQYF
. TRBJ2-5 TRBV5-4 . TGTGCCAGCAGCCCCCGGGCGGACCAAGAGACCCAGTACTTC CASSPRADQETQYF
. TRBJ1-3 TRBV29-1 . TGCAGCGTTGAAGAGGCCTCTGGAAACACCATATATTTT CSVEEASGNTIYF
TRBD1 TRBJ2-7 TRBV6-5 . TGTGCCAGCAGACTCGGGACAGCCTCGGGCGAGCAGTACTTC CASRLGTASGEQYF
. TRBJ2-7 TRBV6-1 . TGTGCCAGCAGGGGGAACCTCTACGAGCAGTACTTC CASRGNLYEQYF
. TRBJ1-5 TRBV5-4 . TGTGCCAGCAGATCAGGGAATAGCAATCAGCCCCAGCATTTT CASRSGNSNQPQHF
. TRBJ2-1 TRBV5-1 . TGCGCCAGCAGCTTCATTGGTACTTCCGATGAGCAGTTCTTC CASSFIGTSDEQFF
TRBD1 TRBJ1-2 TRBV5-1 . TGCGCCAGCAGCTTAAGGGACAGCAACTATGGCTACACCTTC CASSLRDSNYGYTF
. TRBJ2-7 TRBV7-3 . TGTGCCAGCAGCTCTGGCCCTCCCTACGAGCAGTACTTC CASSSGPPYEQYF
. TRBJ2-5 TRBV5-1 few TGCGCCAGCAGCTTGGGGGAAGAGACCCAGTACTTC CASSLGEETQYF
. TRBJ1-2 TRBV7-2 once TGTGCCAGCAGCTTAGAGGGCTTTGGCTACACCTTC CASSLEGFGYTF
. TRBJ2-7 TRBV5-4 . TGTGCCAGCAGCTTAGTCCCGCCACGGGAAACCTACGAGCAGTACTTC CASSLVPPRETYEQYF
. TRBJ2-1 TRBV4-1 once TGCGCCAGCAGCCAAGAAGCAGGGGCCTACAATGAGCAGTTCTTC CASSQEAGAYNEQFF
TRBD1 TRBJ2-7 TRBV5-5 . TGTGCCAGCCAAGTGGGGACAGATTACGAGCAGTACTTC CASQVGTDYEQYF
. TRBJ1-2 TRBV19 . TGTGCCAGTAGTCCGACCGGGATTTTCTATGGCTACACCTTC CASSPTGIFYGYTF
. TRBJ1-3 TRBV6-6 . TGTGCCAGCAGTTACTCGGTTTTCTCTGGAAACACCATATATTTT CASSYSVFSGNTIYF
. TRBJ1-3 TRBV11-2 . TGTGCCAGCAGCTTGGACGAAGCAAGAAACACCATATATTTT CASSLDEARNTIYF
. TRBJ1-2 TRBV6-5 . TGTGCCAGCAGTTACGGTACAAAAACTAACTATGGCTACACCTTC CASSYGTKTNYGYTF
. TRBJ1-1 TRBV6-5 . TGTGCCAGCAGTTACTCGGGGGCGAACACTGAAGCTTTCTTT CASSYSGANTEAFF
TRBD1 TRBJ1-2 TRBV18 . TGTGCCAGCTCACCACTAGAGGGGTTCGGGACAGGGGGCTCGGCAGCCCGGCCGAACTATGGCTACACCTTC CASSPLEGFGTGGSAARPNYGYTF
TRBD1 TRBJ2-5 TRBV12-5 . TGTGCTAGTGGCAATACAGGGGCGGGGACCCAGTACTTC CASGNTGAGTQYF
TRBD1 TRBJ2-2 TRBV7-9 . TGTGCCAGCAGCTCCCATCGACAGGGTGACACCGGGGAGCTGTTTTTT CASSSHRQGDTGELFF
. TRBJ1-1 TRBV12-1 . TGTGCCAGCAGCTGCTGCGACAACACTGAAGCTTTCTTT CASSCCDNTEAFF
. TRBJ1-1 TRBV18 . TGTGCCAGCTCACGAGCGCCCGAAGCTTTCTTT CASSRAPEAFF
. TRBJ1-2 TRBV5-1 . TGCGCCAGCAGCTTGGAGGGCGCGGGGGCTTCTAACTATGGCTACACCTTC CASSLEGAGASNYGYTF
TRBD2 TRBJ2-3 TRBV6-5 once TGTGCCAGCAGCCCCGGACTAGCGGGATTAGATACGCAGTATTTT CASSPGLAGLDTQYF
. TRBJ2-5 TRBV29-1 . TGCAGCGTAACCCCCCGGTTCCAAGAGACCCAGTACTTC CSVTPRFQETQYF
. TRBJ2-3 TRBV30 . TGTGCCTGGAGTCCCGGGACATTCACAGATACGCAGTATTTT CAWSPGTFTDTQYF
TRBD1 TRBJ1-4 TRBV7-9 . TGTGCCAGCAGCTGGGGACAGGGCCCTACCGAAAAACTGTTTTTT CASSWGQGPTEKLFF
TRBD1 TRBJ2-2 TRBV7-9 few TGTGCCAGCAGCTTAAGACAGGGCCAGGAGCTGTTTTTT CASSLRQGQELFF
. TRBJ1-1 TRBV7-2 once TGTGCCAGCTTTATTCCGGGACCCCCTTACACTGAAGCTTTCTTT CASFIPGPPYTEAFF
. TRBJ2-2 TRBV27 . TGTGCCAGCGGGGATGCACTAGTTCGTCACGGGGAGCTGTTTTTT CASGDALVRHGELFF
. TRBJ1-4 TRBV18 . TGTGCCAGCTCACCACAGGGGAAGGCTAATGAAAAACTGTTTTTT CASSPQGKANEKLFF
. TRBJ2-2 TRBV2 . TGTGCCAGCAGTGAAGCGGGGGTCGGGGAGCTGTTTTTT CASSEAGVGELFF
. TRBJ2-7 TRBV27 . TGTGCCAGCAGTTTAAGGTTGCGGAGAAACCTCTACGAGCAGTACTTC CASSLRLRRNLYEQYF